A selection of T cell receptor beta chains follows, all from one sample in a study of blood T cell repertoires in COVID-19. The assay was immunoSEQ multiplex PCR, and TCRdb's table has in-frame clones only and misses some. The table has 100,000 to 150,000 clones, roughly 83% seen once; the top ten hold approximately 5.3%. The sample comprised peripheral blood. These receptors were collected from a human donor in a cohort sampled during active COVID-19. Both conserved end residues are trimmed from each CDR3. The order of the fields is J gene, V gene, CDR3 protein.

J gene: TRBJ2-5; V gene: TRBV6-1; CDR3 protein: ASSELIAGGPPETQY
J gene: TRBJ2-7; V gene: TRBV11-2; CDR3 protein: ASTSRDSPHSYEQY
J gene: TRBJ2-1; V gene: TRBV12-3/TRBV12-4; CDR3 protein: ASSGLRTSERI
J gene: TRBJ2-1; V gene: TRBV24-1; CDR3 protein: ATSRSGVYNEQF
J gene: TRBJ2-5; V gene: TRBV4-3; CDR3 protein: ASSHGLAASGTQY
J gene: TRBJ2-7; V gene: TRBV11-2; CDR3 protein: ASSPGGSIYEQY
J gene: TRBJ2-7; V gene: TRBV2; CDR3 protein: ASSAGTSGKYEQY
J gene: TRBJ2-5; V gene: TRBV19; CDR3 protein: ASSPSRDRALAQY
J gene: TRBJ1-6; V gene: TRBV3-1/TRBV3-2; CDR3 protein: ASSQSVSPLH
J gene: TRBJ2-3; V gene: TRBV24-1; CDR3 protein: ATSDFETSGSTDTQY
J gene: TRBJ2-3; V gene: TRBV5-1; CDR3 protein: ASSWARTGTIDTQY
J gene: TRBJ1-4; V gene: TRBV7-2; CDR3 protein: ASSPWWSPGNEKLF
J gene: TRBJ1-2; V gene: TRBV28; CDR3 protein: ASKTTGGGYGYT
J gene: TRBJ2-5; V gene: TRBV5-4; CDR3 protein: ASSFRDTSKFQY
J gene: TRBJ2-3; V gene: TRBV5-1; CDR3 protein: ATNGGEAADTQY
J gene: TRBJ2-1; V gene: TRBV11-2; CDR3 protein: ASSLWGGRPGYNEQF
J gene: TRBJ2-7; V gene: TRBV5-1; CDR3 protein: ASTQFSGPYEQY
J gene: TRBJ1-4; V gene: TRBV19; CDR3 protein: ASSIPQGAANEKLF
J gene: TRBJ2-1; V gene: TRBV7-2; CDR3 protein: ASRARRRASGRLMNEQF
J gene: TRBJ1-2; V gene: TRBV3-1/TRBV3-2; CDR3 protein: ASSQLTSGRGRFGYGYT
J gene: TRBJ2-4; V gene: TRBV5-4; CDR3 protein: ASSPQQGQKNIQY
J gene: TRBJ2-1; V gene: TRBV28; CDR3 protein: ASSSRTGVDKLYNEQF
J gene: TRBJ2-2; V gene: TRBV9; CDR3 protein: ASTTTSGRAGTGELF
J gene: TRBJ2-1; V gene: TRBV24-1; CDR3 protein: ATSDGTSLGNEQF
J gene: TRBJ2-1; V gene: TRBV28; CDR3 protein: ASSLPPPIGSNEQF
J gene: TRBJ2-1; V gene: TRBV5-4; CDR3 protein: ASSRGLAGENEQF
J gene: TRBJ2-3; V gene: TRBV6-2/TRBV6-3; CDR3 protein: ASSSTGVLRDTQY
J gene: TRBJ2-2; V gene: TRBV7-3; CDR3 protein: ASSLSAGAATGELF
J gene: TRBJ1-1; V gene: TRBV28; CDR3 protein: ASSLRSRGLAEAF
J gene: TRBJ1-1; V gene: TRBV6-5; CDR3 protein: ASSLTGVRAEAF
J gene: TRBJ1-5; V gene: TRBV6-5; CDR3 protein: ASSYSAGNQPQH
J gene: TRBJ2-7; V gene: TRBV2; CDR3 protein: ASSVQGLYEQY
J gene: TRBJ2-2; V gene: TRBV4-1; CDR3 protein: ASSQESSGSVDRELF
J gene: TRBJ2-5; V gene: TRBV11-3; CDR3 protein: ASSRGSGSETQY
J gene: TRBJ2-2; V gene: TRBV5-6; CDR3 protein: ASSRTVFTGELF
J gene: TRBJ2-1; V gene: TRBV9; CDR3 protein: ASSVATLAGGPNEQF
J gene: TRBJ2-1; V gene: TRBV10-1; CDR3 protein: ASRASGSGEQF
J gene: TRBJ1-5; V gene: TRBV6-2/TRBV6-3; CDR3 protein: ASSYLGQGNQPQH
J gene: TRBJ1-2; V gene: TRBV28; CDR3 protein: ASSLGGYGYT
J gene: TRBJ2-1; V gene: TRBV5-1; CDR3 protein: ASSLDLAGDEQF
J gene: TRBJ1-1; V gene: TRBV7-3; CDR3 protein: ASSLFRDRGVEAF
J gene: TRBJ1-1; V gene: TRBV6-5; CDR3 protein: ASSHGRGRVTEAF
J gene: TRBJ2-2; V gene: TRBV25-1; CDR3 protein: ASSEPGVAGELF
J gene: TRBJ2-7; V gene: TRBV7-2; CDR3 protein: ASSLRGLASPYEQY
J gene: TRBJ2-7; V gene: TRBV28; CDR3 protein: ASTARFYEQY
J gene: TRBJ2-1; V gene: TRBV18; CDR3 protein: ASSPADSSYNEQF
J gene: TRBJ2-7; V gene: TRBV29-1; CDR3 protein: SVPGQGAYEQY
J gene: TRBJ2-5; V gene: TRBV4-3; CDR3 protein: ASSQASGETQY
J gene: TRBJ1-2; V gene: TRBV18; CDR3 protein: ASSPTTGNYGYT
J gene: TRBJ2-1; V gene: TRBV7-2; CDR3 protein: ASSPRSAGRNEQF
J gene: TRBJ2-3; V gene: TRBV19; CDR3 protein: ASSTVTDTQY
J gene: TRBJ1-5; V gene: TRBV5-8; CDR3 protein: ASSTDRGLRNQPQH
J gene: TRBJ2-7; V gene: TRBV7-2; CDR3 protein: ASSLAPGTSSYEQY